The rows below give T cell receptor beta chains drawn from one sample of a study of blood T cell repertoires in COVID-19. The data were produced by immunoSEQ multiplex PCR, yet TCRdb's version contains in-frame clones alone and is incomplete. The repertoire holds more than 300,000 clones, with about 90% as singletons. The sequencing sample was made of peripheral blood. These receptors all stem from a woman aged 50 to 60 with COVID-19, enrolled during active disease. Each CDR3 is given without its conserved first and last residue.

v_gene	CDR3aa
TRBV5-1	ASSPGQGILGYT
TRBV12-3/TRBV12-4	ASREGPNTIY
TRBV18	ASRTRINEKLF
TRBV7-6	ASSLVETSGKSSYNEQF
TRBV5-1	ASSFDSGQGGGGYT
TRBV4-1	ASSQIAGAYNEQF
TRBV18	ASSPPGLAANNEQF
TRBV9	ASSGTSGSVTDTQY
TRBV27	ASRGTGGSWEQY
TRBV21-1	ASAAFAKNIQY
TRBV27	ASSLCRVRLAVHNEQF
TRBV24-1	ATSHRDRGSNEQF
TRBV7-2	ASSSGGGTDTQY
TRBV19	ASRMSGSSDTQY
TRBV24-1	ATSAGGGNTEAF
TRBV6-6	ASTITSGSHEQF
TRBV29-1	SAVGRSYDMNTEAF
TRBV7-2	ASSLEWGPYNEQF
TRBV29-1	SGIQEEDYGYT
TRBV27	ASSPTGQNSPLH
TRBV12-1	ASSGPGPRDSRGQPQH
TRBV19	ASTGLAGGTNEQF
TRBV6-4	ASSDSTGGNTEAF
TRBV18	ASSPSGRAPYEQY
TRBV18	ASSGASYNSPLH
TRBV21-1	ASSKNQGEYNEQF
TRBV5-1	ASRGTSEIYEQY
TRBV24-1	ATRLSPGNGANVLT
TRBV10-1	ASSERSTGTGELF
TRBV29-1	SAQGGAGTQY
TRBV2	ASSEGQGYYEQY
TRBV9	ASSGQGAINQPQH
TRBV7-8	ASRGTGNNQPQH
TRBV5-1	ASSLGLNTEAF
TRBV5-6	ASSWVGADEQY
TRBV6-4	ASSSGVSGTYGYT
TRBV5-1	ASSFLQSRAGEQY